These T cell receptor beta chains were read from a single sample in a study of shared clonotypes between healthy human individuals. Profiling relied on immunoSEQ multiplex PCR, and the TCRdb table lists in-frame clones only, not all of them. The table shows around 1.5 million clones, with approximately 98% occurring only once. Specimen: naive CD4+ T cells sorted from blood. The origin of the receptors is a man younger than 45 in good health. Each CDR3 is given with its conserved first and last residue. The order of the fields is clone size, D gene, J gene, V gene, CDR3 protein, CDR3 DNA. The D gene is left open where the match is weak. Clone size appears in some rows only: once, few, many, or a class for an expanded clone.

size: .; D: TRBD1; J: TRBJ2-1; V: TRBV4-3; CDR3: CASTKGTGGLNEQFF; DNA: TGCGCCAGCACAAAAGGGACAGGGGGCCTCAATGAGCAGTTCTTC
size: .; D: TRBD1; J: TRBJ1-5; V: TRBV6-6; CDR3: CATRTGDIQPQHF; DNA: TGTGCCACCCGGACAGGGGATATCCAGCCCCAGCATTTT
size: .; D: .; J: TRBJ2-1; V: TRBV10-3; CDR3: CAISESQVPWQFF; DNA: TGTGCCATCAGTGAGTCACAGGTGCCCTGGCAGTTCTTC
size: .; D: .; J: TRBJ2-2; V: TRBV5-1; CDR3: CASSWTEAGELFF; DNA: TGCGCCAGCAGCTGGACCGAGGCCGGGGAGCTGTTTTTT
size: .; D: TRBD2; J: TRBJ2-1; V: TRBV25-1; CDR3: CASSQFLAGHYNEQFF; DNA: TGTGCCAGCAGTCAATTCCTAGCGGGACATTACAATGAGCAGTTCTTC
size: once; D: TRBD2; J: TRBJ2-7; V: TRBV6-6; CDR3: CASSPETSGFYEQYF; DNA: TGTGCCAGCAGCCCCGAAACTAGCGGTTTTTACGAGCAGTACTTC
size: .; D: .; J: TRBJ1-3; V: TRBV19; CDR3: CASSPKSGNTIYF; DNA: TGTGCCAGTAGCCCCAAGTCTGGAAACACCATATATTTT
size: .; D: TRBD2; J: TRBJ2-7; V: TRBV28; CDR3: CASSGGWSGGYEQYF; DNA: TGTGCCAGCAGTGGAGGTTGGTCCGGGGGGTACGAGCAGTACTTC
size: .; D: .; J: TRBJ2-4; V: TRBV18; CDR3: CASSSLAGTAKNIQYF; DNA: TGTGCCAGCTCATCCCTCGCGGGGACAGCCAAAAACATTCAGTACTTC
size: .; D: .; J: TRBJ1-5; V: TRBV5-8; CDR3: CASSLAGSRNQPQHF; DNA: TGTGCCAGCAGCTTGGCAGGGAGCCGCAATCAGCCCCAGCATTTT
size: .; D: .; J: TRBJ2-2; V: TRBV7-9; CDR3: CASRQGGTSDRTGELFF; DNA: TGTGCCAGCAGACAAGGGGGGACAAGCGATCGCACCGGGGAGCTGTTTTTT
size: .; D: TRBD2; J: TRBJ2-5; V: TRBV11-2; CDR3: CASSFGRGGETQYF; DNA: TGTGCCAGCAGCTTTGGGAGGGGAGGAGAGACCCAGTACTTC
size: .; D: .; J: TRBJ1-5; V: TRBV7-2; CDR3: CASRGPGKDQPQHF; DNA: TGTGCCAGCAGAGGGCCAGGTAAAGATCAGCCCCAGCATTTT
size: once; D: .; J: TRBJ2-5; V: TRBV7-9; CDR3: CASSSVWGLETQYF; DNA: TGTGCCAGCAGCTCAGTGTGGGGGCTGGAGACCCAGTACTTC
size: .; D: TRBD1; J: TRBJ2-5; V: TRBV11-3; CDR3: CASSMGQQKETQYF; DNA: TGTGCCAGCAGCATGGGACAGCAAAAAGAGACCCAGTACTTC
size: .; D: TRBD1; J: TRBJ2-2; V: TRBV5-1; CDR3: CASSSTGVGTGELFF; DNA: TGCGCCAGCAGCTCGACAGGGGTAGGCACCGGGGAGCTGTTTTTT
size: .; D: TRBD2; J: TRBJ2-1; V: TRBV11-3; CDR3: CASSLTLAGASEQFF; DNA: TGTGCCAGCAGCTTAACGCTAGCGGGAGCTAGTGAGCAGTTCTTC
size: .; D: TRBD1; J: TRBJ2-3; V: TRBV7-6; CDR3: CASSLALRQGGADTQYF; DNA: TGTGCCAGCAGCTTAGCGTTAAGACAGGGTGGCGCAGATACGCAGTATTTT
size: .; D: .; J: TRBJ2-2; V: TRBV28; CDR3: CASTRTAELFF; DNA: TGTGCCAGCACCCGAACGGCGGAGCTGTTTTTT
size: once; D: .; J: TRBJ1-2; V: TRBV21-1; CDR3: CASSKVGGHPFYGYTF; DNA: TGTGCCAGCAGCAAAGTAGGGGGCCACCCCTTTTATGGCTACACCTTC
size: .; D: .; J: TRBJ1-2; V: TRBV28; CDR3: CASSLSLNRDPANYGYTF; DNA: TGTGCCAGCAGTTTATCGTTGAACAGGGACCCAGCTAACTATGGCTACACCTTC
size: .; D: .; J: TRBJ2-1; V: TRBV5-4; CDR3: CASSLRTDNEQFF; DNA: TGTGCCAGCAGCCTCCGGACAGACAATGAGCAGTTCTTC
size: .; D: TRBD2; J: TRBJ2-1; V: TRBV7-9; CDR3: CASSPAPRDYHNEQFF; DNA: TGTGCCAGCAGCCCTGCTCCAAGGGACTACCACAATGAGCAGTTCTTC
size: .; D: TRBD2; J: TRBJ2-1; V: TRBV27; CDR3: CASSTSGAYSEQFF; DNA: TGTGCCAGCAGCACTAGCGGAGCTTACAGTGAGCAGTTCTTC
size: .; D: .; J: TRBJ2-1; V: TRBV19; CDR3: CASSIDYGEQFF; DNA: TGTGCCAGTAGTATAGACTATGGGGAGCAGTTCTTC
size: .; D: .; J: TRBJ2-7; V: TRBV28; CDR3: CASSYYYEQYF; DNA: TGTGCCAGCAGTTATTATTACGAGCAGTACTTC
size: .; D: .; J: TRBJ1-1; V: TRBV6-1; CDR3: CASSLGFGGHGEAFF; DNA: TGTGCCAGCAGTCTTGGGTTCGGTGGTCATGGTGAAGCTTTCTTT
size: .; D: .; J: TRBJ2-7; V: TRBV27; CDR3: CASSLSGRAAYEQYF; DNA: TGTGCCAGCAGTTTATCCGGCAGGGCCGCCTACGAGCAGTACTTC
size: once; D: .; J: TRBJ2-5; V: TRBV5-1; CDR3: CASSSGGQLQETQYF; DNA: TGCGCCAGCAGCTCCGGGGGACAGCTACAAGAGACCCAGTACTTC
size: .; D: .; J: TRBJ2-7; V: TRBV27; CDR3: CASSLFIGPPYEQYF; DNA: TGTGCCAGCAGTTTATTTATCGGGCCCCCCTACGAGCAGTACTTC
size: .; D: TRBD2; J: TRBJ2-1; V: TRBV27; CDR3: CASSLRLAGVSYNEQFF; DNA: TGTGCCAGCAGTTTAAGGCTAGCGGGGGTCTCCTACAATGAGCAGTTCTTC
size: .; D: .; J: TRBJ2-1; V: TRBV4-1; CDR3: CASSQPPGGASPEQFF; DNA: TGCGCCAGCAGCCAACCCCCCGGTGGAGCATCGCCCGAGCAGTTCTTC
size: .; D: .; J: TRBJ2-5; V: TRBV2; CDR3: CATPLEETQYF; DNA: TGTGCCACCCCCCTCGAAGAGACCCAGTACTTC
size: .; D: TRBD1; J: TRBJ1-4; V: TRBV7-9; CDR3: CASSPPGQGNEKLFF; DNA: TGTGCCAGCAGCCCACCGGGACAGGGGAATGAAAAACTGTTTTTT
size: .; D: .; J: TRBJ1-5; V: TRBV2; CDR3: CASSEGGYSNQPQHF; DNA: TGTGCCAGCAGTGAAGGGGGGTATAGCAATCAGCCCCAGCATTTT
size: .; D: .; J: TRBJ2-2; V: TRBV6-6; CDR3: CASSYLGEGLGELFF; DNA: TGTGCCAGCAGTTACCTTGGCGAGGGTTTAGGGGAGCTGTTTTTT
size: .; D: .; J: TRBJ1-1; V: TRBV5-1; CDR3: CASSLAGSGDEAFF; DNA: TGCGCCAGCAGCTTGGCGGGGTCAGGGGACGAAGCTTTCTTT
size: .; D: .; J: TRBJ1-1; V: TRBV7-9; CDR3: CASSLYEVPEAFF; DNA: TGTGCCAGCAGCTTATATGAGGTCCCCGAAGCTTTCTTT
size: .; D: .; J: TRBJ2-5; V: TRBV11-3; CDR3: CASSLDGAETQYF; DNA: TGTGCCAGCAGCTTAGATGGGGCAGAGACCCAGTACTTC
size: .; D: TRBD2; J: TRBJ2-3; V: TRBV9; CDR3: CASSKRQEGTSGRSADTQYF; DNA: TGTGCCAGCAGCAAACGACAGGAGGGAACTAGCGGGAGGAGTGCAGATACGCAGTATTTT
size: once; D: .; J: TRBJ1-2; V: TRBV2; CDR3: CASTPQGNYGYTF; DNA: TGTGCCAGCACCCCACAGGGAAACTATGGCTACACCTTC
size: .; D: .; J: TRBJ1-5; V: TRBV11-2; CDR3: CASSLDRIQPQHF; DNA: TGTGCCAGCAGCTTAGATCGCATTCAGCCCCAGCATTTT
size: .; D: TRBD1; J: TRBJ1-4; V: TRBV9; CDR3: CASSAQGISTNEKLFF; DNA: TGTGCCAGCAGCGCACAGGGGATCTCAACTAATGAAAAACTGTTTTTT
size: .; D: TRBD2; J: TRBJ2-3; V: TRBV7-9; CDR3: CASSAGLAGGADTQYF; DNA: TGTGCCAGCAGCGCGGGACTAGCGGGAGGGGCCGATACGCAGTATTTT
size: .; D: TRBD2; J: TRBJ2-2; V: TRBV6-4; CDR3: CASSRLAGVGTGELFF; DNA: TGTGCCAGCAGCCGGCTAGCGGGAGTCGGAACCGGGGAGCTGTTTTTT
size: .; D: TRBD2; J: TRBJ2-3; V: TRBV5-1; CDR3: CASQPGTTSDTQYF; DNA: TGCGCCAGCCAACCAGGGACTACCTCAGATACGCAGTATTTT
size: .; D: TRBD1; J: TRBJ2-7; V: TRBV5-1; CDR3: CASSLARDSDFYEQYF; DNA: TGCGCCAGCAGCTTGGCCCGGGACAGTGACTTTTACGAGCAGTACTTC
size: .; D: .; J: TRBJ2-5; V: TRBV5-1; CDR3: CASNVGGSQETQYF; DNA: TGCGCCAGCAACGTGGGGGGAAGTCAAGAGACCCAGTACTTC
size: .; D: TRBD1; J: TRBJ2-5; V: TRBV29-1; CDR3: CSVPGTGGTETQYF; DNA: TGCAGCGTGCCCGGGACAGGGGGCACCGAGACCCAGTACTTC
size: .; D: .; J: TRBJ1-5; V: TRBV15; CDR3: CATSRMGSGKLNNQPQHF; DNA: TGTGCCACCAGCAGGATGGGGTCAGGAAAACTCAACAATCAGCCCCAGCATTTT
size: .; D: .; J: TRBJ2-3; V: TRBV25-1; CDR3: CASRVGGFGTDTQYF; DNA: TGTGCCAGCAGGGTTGGGGGATTCGGCACAGATACGCAGTATTTT